These T cell receptor beta chains were read from a single sample in a study of glioma-infiltrating T cells. TCRdb recomputed calls from the multiplex PCR reads with MiXCR, one row per CDR3 protein. The top ten hold about a quarter of the sample, which has around 130,000 distinct CDR3 sequences, more than 20% seen once. The sample consisted of glioma tissue, nonneoplastic brain tissue, or PBMCs (not recorded which). All receptors derive from a human donor with low-grade glioma or glioblastoma, undergoing nonglioma brain surgery, or in good health (not recorded which). The CDR3 runs from the conserved cysteine through the conserved F or W. A D gene is named only where the DNA matches it firmly. Rows may omit the clone size; those that give it use once, few, many or a size class.

v_call	clone_size	j_call	d_call	cdr3_nt	cdr3_aa
TRBV28	.	TRBJ2-1	.	TGTGCCAGCAGAGATCCAAAAGGGCCCTTACTAGACAATGAGCAGTTCTTC	CASRDPKGPLLDNEQFF
TRBV4-1	many	TRBJ2-5	.	TGCGCCAGCAGCCAAGTGGGGGACTCTCATGCAGAGACCCAGTACTTC	CASSQVGDSHAETQYF
TRBV11-2	few	TRBJ1-2	.	TGTGCCAGCAGCTTAGGGGCAGGGCCAGGCTATGGCTACACCTTC	CASSLGAGPGYGYTF
TRBV7-3	few	TRBJ2-2	TRBD2	TGTGCCAGCAGCTTAAGTAGCGGGGGTTACACCGGGGAGCTGTTTTTT	CASSLSSGGYTGELFF
TRBV20-1	few	TRBJ1-1	TRBD1	TGCAGTGCTAGAGTTGGGACAGGGGGCGTTGAAGCTTTCTTT	CSARVGTGGVEAFF
TRBV20-1	.	TRBJ2-5	TRBD1	TGCAGTGCAAGCGGACAGGAAGTTTACAATGAGCAGTACTTC	CSASGQEVYNEQYF
TRBV5-4	.	TRBJ2-1	.	TGTGCCAGCAGCCCCCGTCGAAGCTCCTACAATGAGCAGTTCTTC	CASSPRRSSYNEQFF
TRBV25-1	many	TRBJ2-3	.	TGTGCCAGCAGTGAACTAGCGCCAGATACGCAGTATTTT	CASSELAPDTQYF
TRBV6-1	.	TRBJ1-2	.	TGTGCCAGCAGTGATAGCGGTACCGCTAACTATGGCTACACCTTC	CASSDSGTANYGYTF
TRBV10-3	few	TRBJ2-3	TRBD2	TGTGCCATCAGTGAGAACCAACTAGCGTTAGGAGATACGCAGTATTTT	CAISENQLALGDTQYF
TRBV6-1	many	TRBJ2-3	TRBD2	TGTGCCAGCAGTGCCCCGAGCGGGGGGCCTAGCACAGATACGCAGTATTTT	CASSAPSGGPSTDTQYF
TRBV7-6	few	TRBJ1-2	TRBD1	TGTGCCAGCAGTTATATCGACAGGGGGCCGAGCTATGGCTACACCTTC	CASSYIDRGPSYGYTF
TRBV6-1	many	TRBJ2-6	.	TGTGCCAGCAGGGCTCCGGGACCGATGAGCTCTGGGGCCAACGTCCTGACTTTC	CASRAPGPMSSGANVLTF
TRBV3-1	few	TRBJ1-5	.	TGTGCCAGCAGCCCCTCTCTCGGGCAGCCCCAGCATTTT	CASSPSLGQPQHF
TRBV19	.	TRBJ1-5	.	TGTGCCAGTAGCCGGGACCGAGGGCTCGATCAGCCCCAGCATTTT	CASSRDRGLDQPQHF
TRBV19	few	TRBJ1-5	.	TGTGCCAGTAGTTTGGCCCAGCCTAGCAATCAGCCCCAGCATTTT	CASSLAQPSNQPQHF
TRBV20-1	.	TRBJ2-3	.	TGCAGTGCTAGAGATCAGTGCTGGGTAGTAACAGATACGCAGTATTTT	CSARDQCWVVTDTQYF
TRBV5-4	.	TRBJ1-2	TRBD1	TGTGCCAGCAATATCCCGGGACAGAACTATGGCTACACCTTC	CASNIPGQNYGYTF
TRBV25-1	many	TRBJ1-1	.	TGTGCCAGCAGTGAATTGGGCAGCCTTCGGACTGAAGCTTTCTTT	CASSELGSLRTEAFF
TRBV12-3/TRBV12-4	.	TRBJ2-1	.	TGTGCCAGCAGTTTCCCCGGTGGGCGTGGCGATGAGCAGTTCTTC	CASSFPGGRGDEQFF
TRBV28	.	TRBJ2-5	TRBD2	TGTGCCAGCAGACTAGCGAAAGAGACCCAGTACTTC	CASRLAKETQYF
TRBV6-1	many	TRBJ2-5	.	TGTGCCAGCGCTCGGACTCCGGGGGAGACCCAGTACTTC	CASARTPGETQYF
TRBV20-1	.	TRBJ2-5	.	TGCAGTGCTAGAGGCCGCAGCCGGGCCCAGTACTTC	CSARGRSRAQYF
TRBV7-2	.	TRBJ1-1	.	TGTGCCAGCAGCCTCAGGGGCACTAACACTAAAGCTTTCTTT	CASSLRGTNTKAFF
TRBV7-9	.	TRBJ1-3	.	TGTGCCAGCAGTTCCAGGAGCTCTGGAATCACCATATATTTT	CASSSRSSGITIYF
TRBV14	many	TRBJ2-1	.	TGTGCCAGCAGCCCCGAGTCCAATGAGCAGTTCTTC	CASSPESNEQFF
TRBV11-3	.	TRBJ1-1	.	TGTGCCAGCAGCCGGACGGAGAACACTGGAGCTTTCTTT	CASSRTENTGAFF
TRBV6-1	many	TRBJ2-1	TRBD1	TGTGCCAGCACCGCGGACAGGGGGCATTACAATGAGCAGTTCTTC	CASTADRGHYNEQFF
TRBV7-2	.	TRBJ2-5	.	TGTGCCAGCAGCATCGCTGGGGGCAGAACACAAGAGACCCAGTACTTC	CASSIAGGRTQETQYF
TRBV6-1	many	TRBJ1-1	TRBD1	TGTGCCAGCAGAGTACGACAGGGGGCGGGCACTGAAGCTTTCTTT	CASRVRQGAGTEAFF
TRBV12-3/TRBV12-4	few	TRBJ2-3	.	TGTGCCAGCAGTGGGGGTAGCGATAGGACAGATACGCAGTATTTT	CASSGGSDRTDTQYF
TRBV4-2	once	TRBJ2-2	TRBD2	TGTGCCAGCAGCTCCGGGGAAGCGGGGGGAACCGGGGAGCTGTTTTTT	CASSSGEAGGTGELFF
TRBV20-1	.	TRBJ1-2	TRBD1	TGCAGCCCTCGGGCCATCGACAGGGGAATTAGCTATGGCTACACCTTC	CSPRAIDRGISYGYTF
TRBV7-9	many	TRBJ1-1	.	TGTGCCAGCAGCTCCCTAGCCACCGCTATACCTGACGCTTTCTTT	CASSSLATAIPDAFF
TRBV20-1	many	TRBJ2-3	.	TGCAGTGCTAGGCGGGCGGGGACAGGCACAGATACGCAGTATTTT	CSARRAGTGTDTQYF
TRBV7-9	few	TRBJ2-3	TRBD2	TGTGCCAGCAGTGCTAGCGGCGCCTCCACAGATACGCAGTATTTT	CASSASGASTDTQYF
TRBV14	.	TRBJ2-1	TRBD2	TGTGCCAGCAGCCAAAGGCTAGCGGCAAGCTCCTACAATGAGCAGTTCTTC	CASSQRLAASSYNEQFF
TRBV7-9	.	TRBJ1-6	.	TGTGCCAGCAGCTTAGTCGGGACGGGCAATTCACCCCTCCACTTT	CASSLVGTGNSPLHF
TRBV5-6	.	TRBJ2-3	.	TGTGCCAGCAGCTGGGGAGTTGGGACTAGCACAGATACGCAGTATTTT	CASSWGVGTSTDTQYF
TRBV5-1	few	TRBJ2-3	.	TGCGCCAGCAGCCGTACTCTTTTGTTAGGAAGAACAGATACGCAGTATTTT	CASSRTLLLGRTDTQYF
TRBV6-1	many	TRBJ2-3	.	TGTGCCAGCCGTAGTTACATCGGGTTGACAACAGATACGCAGTATTTT	CASRSYIGLTTDTQYF
TRBV7-2	.	TRBJ2-3	.	TGTGCCAGCAGCTTATCTCCGGGGGGCCAACATTTT	CASSLSPGGQHF
TRBV20-1	few	TRBJ2-2	.	TGCAGTGCTAGTGACACAGGGATCACCGGGGAGCTGTTTTTT	CSASDTGITGELFF
TRBV27	.	TRBJ2-1	TRBD1	TGTGCCAGCAGGGGCGCCGGGACAGGAGACAATGAGCAGTTCTTC	CASRGAGTGDNEQFF
TRBV14	.	TRBJ2-1	TRBD1	TGTGCCAGCAGCCCTTTGACCTTTGAGGGGGCTGAGCAGTTCTTC	CASSPLTFEGAEQFF
TRBV24-1	once	TRBJ1-2	.	TGTGCCACCACTGACAGAAACTATGACTACACCTTC	CATTDRNYDYTF
TRBV15	few	TRBJ2-3	TRBD2	TGTGCCACCGATGGGGGGGTCCCATATACGCAGTATTTT	CATDGGVPYTQYF
TRBV4-2	.	TRBJ1-3	.	TGTGCCAGCAGCCAAGATTGGGGGGGTTATGGAAACACCATATATTTT	CASSQDWGGYGNTIYF
TRBV7-9	.	TRBJ1-1	TRBD1	TGTGCCGGCAGGGGGGATGTGAACACTGAAGCTTTCTTT	CAGRGDVNTEAFF
TRBV20-1	few	TRBJ2-1	.	TGCAGTGCTAGTGGGGGAAGTGAGCAGTTCTTC	CSASGGSEQFF
TRBV6-1	many	TRBJ1-1	.	TGTGCCAGCAAGTGGAGGGGGGCGAACACTGAAGCTTTCTTT	CASKWRGANTEAFF
TRBV15	few	TRBJ2-1	.	TGTGCCACCAGCAGAGCGGGGCGGGCTGAGCAGTTCTTC	CATSRAGRAEQFF
TRBV7-9	.	TRBJ1-3	TRBD1	TGTGCCAGCAGCGTGACAGGGGGCACCGGAAACACCATATATTTT	CASSVTGGTGNTIYF
TRBV27	few	TRBJ2-1	.	TGTGCCAGCAGGTCCCCGACGAGGGACAATGAGCAGTTCTTC	CASRSPTRDNEQFF
TRBV7-2	few	TRBJ1-2	.	TGTGCCAGCAGCTTAATGGGGGGGCACACCTTC	CASSLMGGHTF
TRBV5-1	.	TRBJ2-3	.	TGCGCCAGCAGCTTGACTAGTGACACAGATACGCAGTATTTT	CASSLTSDTDTQYF
TRBV2	.	TRBJ1-1	.	TGTGCCAGCAGTGACCCCCCCTACACTGAAGCTTTCTTT	CASSDPPYTEAFF